This is a list of T cell receptor beta chains from one sample in a study of T cell responses to AZD1222 COVID-19 vaccine. Produced via immunoSEQ multiplex PCR; TCRdb's table is partial and in-frame only. This table holds 150,000 or so clones, roughly 90% found once. This specimen consisted of peripheral blood, obtained 28 days after the second AZD1222 dose. These receptors were collected from an adult who received the AZD1222 COVID-19 vaccine. CDR3s include the opening cysteine and the closing phenylalanine or tryptophan. The order of the fields is D gene, V gene, J gene, clone size, CDR3 protein, CDR3 DNA. D genes are given only for firm matches. Some rows mark clone size as missing; the rest say once, few, many or name a class of expanded clone.

TRBD2	TRBV6-1	TRBJ2-7	.	CASSEGGGRAYEQYF	TGTGCCAGCAGTGAAGGGGGAGGGAGAGCCTACGAGCAGTACTTC
.	TRBV4-1	TRBJ2-7	.	CASSQDRGAPREQYF	TGCGCCAGCAGCCAAGATCGGGGGGCCCCTAGGGAGCAGTACTTC
.	TRBV4-3	TRBJ1-3	once	CASSQRGGNTIYF	TGCGCCAGCAGCCAAAGAGGGGGAAACACCATATATTTT
.	TRBV7-9	TRBJ1-2	.	CASSLGGTLYGYTF	TGTGCCAGCAGCTTAGGCGGTACTCTCTATGGCTACACCTTC
.	TRBV5-1	TRBJ1-3	.	CASTPTSGASGNTIYF	TGCGCCAGCACCCCGACTTCAGGAGCCTCTGGAAACACCATATATTTT
TRBD1	TRBV28	TRBJ2-7	few	CASSLYKTGGISYEQYF	TGTGCCAGCAGTTTATATAAAACAGGGGGCATTTCCTACGAGCAGTACTTC
.	TRBV27	TRBJ2-7	.	CASSFWGYEQYF	TGTGCCAGCAGTTTCTGGGGCTACGAGCAGTACTTC
TRBD1	TRBV9	TRBJ1-5	once	CASSGGQGQPQHF	TGTGCCAGCAGCGGGGGACAGGGGCAGCCCCAGCATTTT
.	TRBV27	TRBJ2-3	.	CASSTGGHTDTQYF	TGTGCCAGCAGTACAGGTGGGCACACAGATACGCAGTATTTT
.	TRBV18	TRBJ1-2	.	CASSPQGLAAAGGYTF	TGTGCCAGCTCACCACAGGGCCTAGCAGCCGCCGGGGGCTACACCTTC
TRBD2	TRBV4-2	TRBJ2-3	.	CASSQELAGGPKDTQYF	TGTGCCAGCAGCCAGGAACTAGCGGGGGGGCCGAAAGATACGCAGTATTTT
.	TRBV6-5	TRBJ2-2	.	CASKGSSGELFF	TGTGCCAGCAAAGGAAGTTCCGGGGAGCTGTTTTTT
.	TRBV5-1	TRBJ2-3	.	CASSIGTEGGTQYF	TGCGCCAGCAGCATCGGGACTGAAGGGGGTACGCAGTATTTT
.	TRBV7-2	TRBJ2-7	.	CASSLTGIEQYF	TGTGCCAGCAGCTTAACAGGGATCGAGCAGTACTTC